This TCR beta chain emerged from a study of blood T cell repertoires in COVID-19. Study-wide background: Spain, Italy and the United States supplied samples that represented acute and convalescent COVID-19.

This CDR3 has 12 amino acids. CDR1 is LNHDA, CDR2 SQIVND, per germline (reference sequence). The V and J ends lost 10 bases and 7 bases, in that order; junction bases with no gene match: 7. Authors' methods: Estimation of nucleated cell counts was performed using reference gene primer amplification. Assay used: immunoSEQ multiplex PCR; TCRdb lists only in-frame clones, some missing. V, J and clone size were drawn from that table, and D and trimming were deduced from the DNA. The sample includes 250,000 or so clones, around 87% of them seen just once. The sample was peripheral blood. The gene calls are TRBV19 and TRBJ2-1, with 7 bases aligning to TRBD1. The TCR sequence derives from a woman between 40 and 50 years old who had recovered from COVID-19. The CDR3 protein is CATRDRPNEQFF. The CDR3 DNA reads as TGTGCCACCCGGGACAGACCTAATGAGCAGTTCTTC. The whole variable domain, remainder taken from reference TRBV19 and TRBJ2-1, is DGGITQSPKYLFRKEGQNVTLSCEQNLNHDAMYWYRQDPGQGLRLIYYSQIVNDFQKGDIAEGYSVSREKKESFPLTVTSAQKNPTAFYLCATRDRPNEQFFGPGTRLTVL.